The next 30 T cell receptor beta chains were all read from a single sample in a study of regulatory T cells in long-lasting Graves disease. HTBI primers from iRepertoire and Arm-PCR of CDR3 regions yielded the TCR beta libraries. TCRdb independently ran MiXCR on the multiplex PCR reads; one entry per CDR3 protein. Altogether more than 650,000 distinct CDR3 sequences are present, around 30% being singletons, with the ten largest covering roughly 41%. Time point given: persistent/refractory GD, antithyroid drugs over 5 years with positive TRAb. Isolated PBMC RNA provided the starting material for the TCR library. Sample: peripheral blood mononuclear cells (PBMCs), taken when the disease was refractory, from a patient treated with antithyroid drugs. These receptors came from a female donor with Graves disease.

This clonotype came up a few times. The chain combines TRBV29-1 with TRBJ1-1, with unresolved D. The V gene lost 3 bases and the J gene lost 5 bases, with 7 bases spanning the gap. Germline V gene data show CDR1 as SQVTM and CDR2 as ANQGSEA. The CDR3 is 11 residues long. The CDR3 region is CSVETTTEAFF. The CDR3 DNA follows: TGCAGCGTTGAGACGACAACTGAAGCTTTCTTT.

The chain is built from TRBV19 and TRBJ1-5; D might be TRBD1 (5 bases). Germline CDR1 is LNHDA and CDR2 is SQIVND (reference sequence). The ends were cut back, 10 bases at V and 3 bases at J, with 16 bases in the middle. The CDR3 length is 14 residues. CDR3: CATTRGGDNQPQHF. Here the CDR3 DNA reads TGTGCCACCACTAGGGGCGGAGACAATCAGCCCCAGCATTTT.

The chain combines TRBV19 with TRBJ1-1, with TRBD1 identical over 11 bases. The length of the CDR3 is 17 residues. Germline CDR1 is LNHDA and CDR2 is SQIVND (reference sequence). V was clipped by 8 bases and J by 1 base; unmatched bases: 12. As DNA, the CDR3 is TGTGCCAGTGGATCCGGGACAGGGGGTGAGTGGAACACTGAAGCTTTCTTT. Protein product: CASGSGTGGEWNTEAFF.

This chain connects TRBV6-2 or TRBV6-3 to TRBJ1-1; D gene unclear. V lost 7 bases and J 1 base, leaving 10 bases between the germline ends. Germline CDR1 MNHEY, CDR2 SVGEGT. The CDR3 length is 13 residues. CDR3 DNA sequence: TGTGCCAGCACCCCTCCCGAGAACACTGAAGCTTTCTTT. As protein: CASTPPENTEAFF.

As for this clonotype: The conserved phenylalanine or tryptophan normally closing the CDR3 is absent here, so this likely arose from a read error. The rearrangement uses TRBV27 and TRBJ1-5, with D unresolved. Germline CDR1 is MNHEY and CDR2 is SMNVEV (reference sequence). CDR3 length: 12 residues. The V gene lost 6 bases and the J gene lost 2 bases, with 5 bases spanning the gap. The CDR3 sequence is CASRQGNQPQHL. The CDR3 DNA reads as TGTGCCAGCAGACAAGGCAATCAGCCCCAGCATCTT.

This clonotype came up a few times. The genes are TRBV3-1 and TRBJ1-2, with 8 bases aligning to TRBD1. Germline trimming cut 2 bases from V and 4 bases from J; bases unmatched to any gene: 15. CDR3 length equals 18 residues. Germline V gene lookup returns CDR1 LGHDT and CDR2 YNNKEL (reference sequence). This chain's CDR3 is CASSQSAGGTTLGYGYTF. The CDR3 coding sequence is TGTGCCAGCAGCCAATCTGCAGGGGGCACGACCTTGGGCTATGGCTACACCTTC.

The chain carries TRBV19 and TRBJ1-1, with D tentatively TRBD1 (6 bases). Between the trimmed V and J ends, which lost 5 bases and 0 bases, there was a span of 13 bases. Germline CDR1 is LNHDA and CDR2 is SQIVND (reference sequence). This CDR3 has 15 residues. For the CDR3, the DNA is TGTGCCAGTAGTGAGGGGGGAAACATGAACACTGAAGCTTTCTTT. This sequence encodes CASSEGGNMNTEAFF.

Worth noting for this clonotype: Its ends do not fully match the called genes, so a read error is possible. The genes are TRBV6-2 or TRBV6-3 and TRBJ1-1, with 11 bases lining up with TRBD1. The V gene's germline CDR1 is MNHEY and CDR2 SVGEGT. The CDR3 runs to 17 residues. The CDR3 spells CASQGSGQGARGTEAFF. In nucleotides, the CDR3 is TGCGCCAGCCAAGGGTCCGGACAGGGGGCGCGGGGCACTGAAGCTTTCTTT.

This clonotype was seen at least ten times. The chain couples TRBV6-1 to TRBJ2-5; D gene ambiguous. The CDR3 loop spans 11 amino acids. Trimming took 7 bases from V and 4 from J, leaving 7 bases between them. Per germline, CDR1 MNHNS and CDR2 SASEGT. The CDR3 reads CASTERETQYF. The CDR3 DNA is TGTGCCAGCACCGAGCGAGAGACCCAGTACTTC.

The chain joins TRBV7-2 to TRBJ1-1; D is perhaps TRBD1 (6 bases). The CDR3 length is 15 residues. Germline V lookup: CDR1 SGHTA, CDR2 FQGNSA. The germline V and J ends were trimmed by 6 bases and 4 bases, with 18 bases remaining between them. CDR3 sequence reads: CASSLPTGYGTEAFF. In DNA form, the CDR3 reads TGTGCCAGCAGTCTACCAACAGGGTACGGCACTGAAGCTTTCTTT.

Here the CDR3 reads CASSLNDRGWGYTF. The DNA for the CDR3 is TGTGCCAGCAGCTTAAACGACAGGGGATGGGGCTACACCTTC. V usage is TRBV7-9 and J usage is TRBJ1-2, with TRBD1 matching 8 bases. This CDR3 has 14 residues. The trim removed 2 bases at V and 8 bases at J, leaving 7 bases unmatched. Germline V gene lookup returns CDR1 SEHNR and CDR2 FQNEAQ (reference sequence).

The V gene is TRBV29-1, the J gene TRBJ1-2; D call uncertain. Germline values: CDR1 SQVTM, CDR2 ANQGSEA. The CDR3 has 15 amino acids. Trimming removed 1 base at V and 4 bases at J, with 16 bases between. CDR3: CSVEGGQAKAYGYTF. In DNA, the CDR3 is TGCAGCGTTGAAGGAGGGCAGGCTAAGGCCTATGGCTACACCTTC.

The sample holds one count of this clonotype. This chain links TRBV29-1 with TRBJ1-5; no definite D call. V gave up 5 bases and J gave up 2 bases, with 22 bases separating them. The germline V gene encodes CDR1 SQVTM and CDR2 ANQGSEA. This CDR3 is built from 17 residues. The CDR3 coding sequence is TGCAGCGTTCGCCTCAGGCGACCGAGTAATGGCAATCAGCCCCAGCATTTT. It specifies CSVRLRRPSNGNQPQHF.

This clonotype appeared a few times. The rearrangement links TRBV3-1 to TRBJ2-7; 10 positions agree with TRBD1. The length of the CDR3 is 15 residues. J was trimmed by 4 bases and V by 3 bases; bases with no gene match: 6. Germline values: CDR1 LGHDT, CDR2 YNNKEL (reference sequence). The CDR3 loop is CASSHLGTGAYEQYF. The CDR3 coding sequence is TGTGCCAGCAGCCACCTCGGGACAGGGGCGTACGAGCAGTACTTC.

The chain has TRBV19 and TRBJ1-2, with D uncertain. CDR1 is LNHDA, CDR2 SQIVND, per germline (reference sequence). Trimming took 6 bases from V and 4 from J, leaving 18 bases between them. This CDR3 contains 15 residues. The CDR3 DNA sequence: TGTGCCAGTAGGTCCGCGGGCCGCGCTGGCTATGGCTACACCTTC. This sequence encodes CASRSAGRAGYGYTF.

This clonotype has more than one count but fewer than ten. The chain uses TRBV6-9 and TRBJ2-7, with a possible D match to TRBD2 (6 bases). Germline-derived CDR1 and CDR2 are MNHGY and SVAAGI. Deletions cut 3 bases from V and 9 bases from J, with 18 bases between. The CDR3 covers 14 residues. CDR3 sequence (DNA): TGTGCCAGCAGTTACAGGGCGGGTGGGGGGTGGCAGTACTTC. Translating it yields CASSYRAGGGWQYF.

On this clonotype itself: The conserved closing phenylalanine or tryptophan is absent in this CDR3, likely reflecting a read error. This rearrangement joins TRBV11-2 to TRBJ2-4; perhaps TRBD1 as D (6 bases). Germline V gene sequence: CDR1 SGHAT, CDR2 FQNNGV. This CDR3 has 13 residues. The CDR3: CANSPQGTNIQYL. CDR3 DNA: TGTGCCAACAGCCCCCAGGGGACAAACATTCAGTACCTC.

This clonotype was observed once. This sequence joins TRBV12-3 or TRBV12-4 and TRBJ2-2, with TRBD2 matching 13 bases. The junction had 9 bases not matched to a gene; V was cut back by 6 bases and J by 5 bases. The CDR3 runs 17 residues. The DNA of the CDR3 is TGTGCCAGCAGCTTCGAACTAGCGGGAGGGGAGACCGGGGAGCTGTTTTTT. Its translation: CASSFELAGGETGELFF.

This clonotype was seen ten or more times. The gene calls are TRBV28 and TRBJ2-7, with 11 bases aligning to TRBD2. With 4 bases clipped from V and 0 bases from J, the junction kept 8 bases outside the gene matches. This CDR3 has 17 amino acids. Looked up from germline, CDR1 is MDHEN and CDR2 is SYDVKM. CDR3 amino acids: CASSSPGLAENSYEQYF. CDR3 in DNA: TGTGCCAGCAGTTCTCCGGGACTAGCGGAAAACTCCTACGAGCAGTACTTC.

Only a few counts were recorded for this clonotype. The genes are TRBV7-2 and TRBJ2-4, with 9 positions matching TRBD2. Germline V gene lookup returns CDR1 SGHTA and CDR2 FQGNSA. V gave up 4 bases and J gave up 15 bases; unmatched junction bases: 13. The CDR3 spans 14 residues. The DNA for the CDR3 is TGTGCCAGCAGCTCACTAGCGGGTGGCGGGCTTACGTACTTC. This gives the protein CASSSLAGGGLTYF.

V is TRBV7-9 and J is TRBJ2-2; D remains ambiguous. Trimming removed 2 bases at V and 0 bases at J, with 7 bases between. This CDR3 is 15 amino acids long. Germline V lookup: CDR1 SEHNR, CDR2 FQNEAQ (reference sequence). This chain's CDR3 is CASSLSSTNTGELFF. The CDR3 coding sequence is TGTGCCAGCAGCTTATCCAGTACGAACACCGGGGAGCTGTTTTTT.

V and J are TRBV6-5 and TRBJ1-2; D gene ambiguous. Between the trimmed V and J ends, which lost 2 bases and 4 bases, there was a span of 8 bases. CDR1 is MNHEY and CDR2 is SVGAGI in the germline V gene. The CDR3 is made up of 13 amino acids. The CDR3 protein is CASSYAGFYGYTF. The CDR3, as DNA: TGTGCCAGCAGTTACGCGGGGTTCTATGGCTACACCTTC.

This chain uses TRBV6-2 or TRBV6-3 with TRBJ1-1; D might be TRBD1 (6 bases). This CDR3 has 13 residues. Germline V lookup: CDR1 MNHEY, CDR2 SVGEGT. The ends were cut back, 5 bases at V and 5 bases at J, with 12 bases in the middle. This chain's CDR3 is CASSDTGWTEAFF. The CDR3 coding sequence is TGTGCCAGCAGTGATACAGGGTGGACTGAAGCTTTCTTT.

The chain carries TRBV5-5 and TRBJ1-2, with 7 bases matching TRBD1. Losses at the gene ends were 4 bases for V and 4 bases for J; bases not matched to a gene: 10. The germline CDR1 and CDR2 sequences are SGHKS and YYEKEE (reference sequence). CDR3 length: 15 residues. The chain's CDR3 is CASSLDRAQIYGYTF. The CDR3 DNA reads as TGTGCCAGCAGCCTCGACAGGGCCCAGATCTATGGCTACACCTTC. The full variable domain, with the rest looked up from reference TRBV5-5 and TRBJ1-2, is DAGVTQSPTHLIKTRGQQVTLRCSPISGHKSVSWYQQVLGQGPQFIFQYYEKEERGRGNFPDRFSARQFPNYSSELNVNALLLGDSALYLCASSLDRAQIYGYTFGSGTRLTVV.

V gene TRBV4-1 combines with J gene TRBJ2-2; 7 bases match TRBD1. Trimming at V came to 0 bases and at J to 5 bases, leaving 6 bases not matched to a gene. This CDR3 contains 16 residues. Germline V gene data show CDR1 as MGHRA and CDR2 as YSYEKL. The CDR3 nucleotides are TGCGCCAGCAGCCAAGAGGACAGGAAGAGGACCGGGGAGCTGTTTTTT. This sequence encodes CASSQEDRKRTGELFF.

This clonotype came up many times. The genes are TRBV20-1 and TRBJ2-7; 9 bases align to TRBD2. The trim removed 5 bases at V and 2 bases at J, leaving 7 bases unmatched. CDR3 length equals 14 residues. Germline V CDR1 and CDR2: DFQATT, SNEGSKA (reference sequence). The CDR3 sequence: CSAVLAGLPYEQYF. The CDR3 nucleotides read TGCAGTGCTGTACTAGCGGGCCTACCCTACGAGCAGTACTTC.

This sequence joins TRBV7-6 and TRBJ2-2, with TRBD1 identical over 10 bases. CDR3 length: 15 amino acids. V shed 2 bases, J shed 4 bases, and the junction held 1 base outside the gene matches. The germline gives CDR1 SGHVS, CDR2 FNYEAQ. CDR3 protein: CASSLRTGGTGELFF. The CDR3, as DNA: TGTGCCAGCAGCTTAAGGACAGGGGGCACCGGGGAGCTGTTTTTT. The full variable domain, rest sourced from reference TRBV7-6 and TRBJ2-2, is GAGVSQSPRYKVTKRGQDVALRCDPISGHVSLYWYRQALGQGPEFLTYFNYEAQQDKSGLPNDRFSAERPEGSISTLTIQRTEQRDSAMYRCASSLRTGGTGELFFGEGSRLTVL.

The CDR3 DNA follows: TGTGCCAGCGGCCTTGGACAGAACACTGAAGCTTTCTTT. The encoded protein is CASGLGQNTEAFF. The rearrangement uses TRBV6-1 and TRBJ1-1, with D maybe TRBD1 (5 bases). V lost 8 bases, J lost 1 base, and 11 bases lay in between. This CDR3 comprises 13 residues. Germline V gives CDR1 MNHNS, CDR2 SASEGT.

This clonotype was seen a few times. The genes are TRBV6-1 and TRBJ1-6; tentatively, D is TRBD1 (5 bases). The CDR3 length is 13 residues. Per the germline V gene, CDR1 is MNHNS and CDR2 is SASEGT. Trimming took off 7 bases at V and 13 bases at J, with 17 bases between the two ends. The CDR3 is CASTTGTMAPLHF. CDR3 coding DNA: TGTGCCAGCACTACAGGAACAATGGCCCCCCTCCACTTT.

The sample holds many counts of this clonotype. The chain uses TRBV12-3 or TRBV12-4 and TRBJ2-7, with TRBD2 identical over 8 bases. Trimming cost V 5 bases and J 2 bases; bases outside gene matches: 5. CDR3 length: 14 amino acids. Written as DNA, the CDR3 is TGTGCCAGCAGTCGCCCGGGACTAGCCTACGAGCAGTACTTC. It yields the protein CASSRPGLAYEQYF.